This T cell receptor beta chain was recorded in a study of blood T cell repertoires in COVID-19. Sequencing used immunoSEQ multiplex PCR; TCRdb keeps in-frame clones, though not all of them. Of 250,000 to 350,000 clones in the sample, around 84% are singletons; the top ten hold more than 1.1%. This clone was recorded once. Per germline, CDR1 SGHRS and CDR2 YFSETQ. V dropped 4 bases and J dropped 0 bases, with 16 bases sitting between them. The CDR3 loop spans 16 amino acids. The TCR comes from a human donor with COVID-19, enrolled during active disease. The donor label of this sample is uncertain. This sequence joins TRBV5-1 and TRBJ1-2, with a tentative D call TRBD1 (5 bases). Material: peripheral blood. CDR3 loop: CASSLGHASANYGYTF. CDR3 sequence (DNA): TGCGCCAGCAGCCTCGGACACGCATCTGCTAACTATGGCTACACCTTC.